This T cell receptor (beta chain) was found in a study of type 1 regulatory T cells. In the study overall: This in vitro CD4 product, T-allo10, is enriched for Tr1 cells and alloantigen-specific. Study-wide results and caveats: Tr1 cells had a more restricted TCR repertoire than non-Tr1 cells.

Details on this clonotype: The antigen is undetermined.

Via MiXCR, TCRdb re-called the reads, giving one row per CDR3 protein. The sample has 60,000 to 70,000 distinct CDR3 sequences, almost 50% seen once. The CDR3 sequence is 15 residues long. Germline V CDR1 and CDR2: SGHTA, FQGNSA. Trimming removed 2 bases at V and 10 bases at J, with 18 bases between. Sequencing was performed on cultured non-Tr1 T cells, either the whole culture or a sorted T cell fraction (not recorded which). The V call is TRBV7-2, the J call TRBJ2-1; TRBD2 might be the D (6 bases). The TCR originated in a human donor in good health. Here the CDR3 DNA reads TGTGCCAGCAGCTTAAATGGAGGGGCCCCTTTCGAGCAGTTCTTC. This codes for CASSLNGGAPFEQFF.